Shown below are 25 T cell receptor beta chains from a single sample sequenced in a study of post-analysis software for immune sequencing data. TCR beta libraries were prepared from cDNA with unique molecular identifiers. MiXCR, run by TCRdb on the PCR reads, gives a single entry per CDR3 protein. The repertoire holds about 810,000 distinct CDR3 sequences, with approximately 50% as singletons. General study results and limits: Patients carried several TRBV segments more frequently than controls did, and TRBV5-6, TRBV5-1 and TRBV20-1 were among them.

For these receptors, no antigen is known. The sequencing sample was made of blood. The receptor set was obtained from a girl aged 5-17 years with multiple sclerosis.

The chain employs TRBV9 and TRBJ2-4, with TRBD2 matching 7 bases. In germline, CDR1 is SGDLS, CDR2 YYNGEE. This CDR3 spans 15 amino acids. Unmatched junction bases numbered 1, after V lost 0 bases and J lost 1 base. In DNA form, the CDR3 reads TGTGCCAGCAGCGTAGACGGGGGGGCCAAAAACATTCAGTACTTC. It translates to CASSVDGGAKNIQYF. Complete variable domain (other parts from reference TRBV9 and TRBJ2-4): DSGVTQTPKHLITATGQRVTLRCSPRSGDLSVYWYQQSLDQGLQFLIQYYNGEERAKGNILERFSAQQFPDLHSELNLSSLELGDSALYFCASSVDGGAKNIQYFGAGTRLSVL.

In the case of this clonotype: This may be a read error, as it is one base from a much larger clone. CDR3 in amino acids: CVSSLRGYEQYF. DNA for the CDR3: TGTGTCAGCAGCTTAAGGGGCTACGAGCAGTACTTC. J is TRBJ2-5 and V is TRBV7-2, with D possibly being TRBD1 (5 bases). Judging by the DNA end, TRBJ2-7 fits better; the J call may be wrong. The CDR3 consists of 12 residues. CDR1 SGHTA and CDR2 FQGNSA come from the germline V gene.

The chain carries TRBV5-5 and TRBJ2-7; D is uncertain. Trimming removed 4 bases from V and 2 bases from J, with 16 bases in between. The CDR3 sequence is 15 residues long. The germline V gene encodes CDR1 SGHKS and CDR2 YYEKEE (reference sequence). The DNA of the CDR3 is TGTGCCAGCAGCCCCGTCAGCGACCTCCCCTACGAGCAGTACTTC. It translates to CASSPVSDLPYEQYF.

A note on this clonotype: Compared with germline, one end of the junction differs, possibly owing to a read error. This chain uses TRBV7-3 with TRBJ2-1; TRBD2 matches 11 bases. Germline assignment: CDR1 SGHTA and CDR2 FQGTGA. The CDR3 runs 17 residues. The CDR3 loop reads CASSSRSGGASDNEQFF. For the CDR3, the DNA is TGTGCCAGCAGCTCCCGTAGCGGGGGGGCCTCCGACAATGAGCAGTTCTTC. Supplemented by reference TRBV7-3 and TRBJ2-1, the full variable domain reads GAGVSQTPSNKVTEKGKYVELRCDPISGHTALYWYRQSLGQGPEFLIYFQGTGAADDSGLPNDRFFAVRPEGSVSTLKIQRTERGDSAVYLCASSSRSGGASDNEQFFGPGTRLTVL.

This rearrangement joins TRBV4-2 to TRBJ2-1; 9 nucleotides line up with TRBD2. The germline V gene has CDR1 LGHNA and CDR2 YNFKEQ. There are 14 residues in the CDR3. J gave up 7 bases and V 0 bases, and 1 base lay outside the gene matches. As DNA, the CDR3 is TGTGCCAGCAGCCAAGAGACTAGCGGTAATGAGCAGTTCTTC. Translating gives CASSQETSGNEQFF.

V usage is TRBV27 and J usage is TRBJ2-5; a possible D gene is TRBD1 (6 bases). Deletions cut 6 bases from V and 5 bases from J, with 13 bases between. Germline V gene data show CDR1 as MNHEY and CDR2 as SMNVEV (reference sequence). The CDR3 is 13 amino acids. CDR3 in amino acids: CASRRTGWETQYF. CDR3 coding DNA: TGTGCCAGCAGAAGAACAGGGTGGGAGACCCAGTACTTC.

This chain links TRBV18 with TRBJ1-2; 7 nucleotides align to TRBD1. The CDR3 has 16 amino acids. Germline CDR1 and CDR2: KGHSH and LQKENI. The V gene end was trimmed by 8 bases and the J gene end by 2 bases; junction bases not matched to a gene: 14. The DNA for the CDR3 is TGTGCCAGCCCACAAGTATCGGGACAGTCCAACTATGGCTACACCTTC. Translating gives CASPQVSGQSNYGYTF.

This chain connects TRBV4-1 to TRBJ2-4; TRBD1 matches 10 bases. This CDR3 contains 17 residues. V gave up 3 bases and J gave up 0 bases; unmatched junction bases: 5. Germline V lookup: CDR1 MGHRA, CDR2 YSYEKL. The CDR3 DNA reads TGCGCCAGCAGCCAGGGACAGGGGAATGGAGCCAAAAACATTCAGTACTTC. Its protein is CASSQGQGNGAKNIQYF.

This clonotype came up a few times. The chain combines TRBV5-1 with TRBJ1-1; D not certain. Germline V lookup: CDR1 SGHRS, CDR2 YFSETQ. V was trimmed by 0 bases and J by 11 bases, leaving 11 bases between them. The CDR3 consists of 12 residues. CDR3 coding DNA: TGCGCCAGCAGCTTGGGGACCCGCTTTGCTTTCTTT. This translates into CASSLGTRFAFF.

The sample holds one count of this clonotype. The chain uses TRBV6-2 or TRBV6-3 and TRBJ2-7; 7 bases line up with TRBD1. This CDR3 comprises 13 residues. Germline assignment: CDR1 MNHEY and CDR2 SVGEGT. Trimming cost V 7 bases and J 2 bases; bases outside gene matches: 5. CDR3 sequence reads: CASTGQVAYEQYF. CDR3 coding DNA: TGTGCCAGCACCGGACAGGTTGCCTACGAGCAGTACTTC.

The genes are TRBV6-2 or TRBV6-3 and TRBJ2-1; D remains ambiguous. The CDR3 contains 12 residues. Looked up from germline, CDR1 is MNHEY and CDR2 is SVGEGT. Trimming left V 7 bases short and J 12 bases short, with 16 bases between. The CDR3 reads CASTKVGDGQFF. The CDR3 DNA reads as TGTGCCAGCACCAAGGTGGGTGATGGGCAGTTCTTC.

The rearrangement links TRBV18 to TRBJ2-7; no reliable D call. The germline gives CDR1 KGHSH, CDR2 LQKENI. The ends were cut back, 6 bases at V and 0 bases at J, with 15 bases in the middle. The CDR3 extends over 15 amino acids. This CDR3 is CASSRIRSSSYEQYF. The CDR3 bases are TGTGCCAGCTCCCGAATCCGCTCTAGCTCCTACGAGCAGTACTTC.

A few counts support this clonotype. The chain combines TRBV12-5 with TRBJ2-7; 8 bases match TRBD2. The germline CDR1 and CDR2 sequences are LGHNT and FRNRAP. V lost 1 base and J lost 3; bases outside the gene matches: 5. The CDR3 covers 15 residues. The CDR3 protein is CASGLAGTRSYEQYF. CDR3 DNA sequence: TGTGCTAGTGGTTTGGCCGGGACTAGGAGCTACGAGCAGTACTTC.

The gene calls are TRBV12-3 or TRBV12-4 and TRBJ2-7; TRBD2 agrees at 11 bases. This CDR3 region has 14 residues. The ends lost 5 bases at V and 4 bases at J; junction bases unmatched: 4. CDR3 nucleotide sequence: TGTGCCAGCAGTCGAACTAGCGGGAGATACGAGCAGTACTTC. Amino acid sequence: CASSRTSGRYEQYF.

This clonotype has just a few counts. The chain has TRBV27 and TRBJ2-7, with 7 bases lining up with TRBD1. With V trimmed by 7 bases and J by 3 bases, 6 bases remained unmatched. The CDR3 sequence is 13 residues long. Germline lookup yields CDR1 MNHEY and CDR2 SMNVEV (reference sequence). The CDR3 sequence is CASTTQGDYEQYF. The DNA of the CDR3 is TGTGCCAGCACGACGCAGGGGGACTACGAGCAGTACTTC.

This chain uses TRBV9 with TRBJ2-3; D gene uncertain. This CDR3 contains 14 residues. Germline assignment: CDR1 SGDLS and CDR2 YYNGEE. The ends were cut back, 6 bases at V and 1 base at J, with 12 bases in the middle. CDR3 in DNA: TGTGCCAGCAACACAATTTCTCGCACAGATACGCAGTATTTT. This translates into CASNTISRTDTQYF.

The CDR3 loop is CASSLDRRVPSYNEQFF. CDR3 nucleotides: TGTGCCAGCAGCTTGGACAGGCGGGTACCCTCCTACAATGAGCAGTTCTTC. The chain joins TRBV5-6 to TRBJ2-1; D might be TRBD1 or TRBD2, each matching 5 bases. The germline V and J ends were trimmed by 0 bases and 0 bases, with 13 bases remaining between them. The CDR3 contains 17 residues. Germline CDR1 and CDR2: SGHDT and YYEEEE. Drawing the rest from reference TRBV5-6 and TRBJ2-1, the complete variable domain is DAGVTQSPTHLIKTRGQQVTLRCSPKSGHDTVSWYQQALGQGPQFIFQYYEEEERQRGNFPDRFSGHQFPNYSSELNVNALLLGDSALYLCASSLDRRVPSYNEQFFGPGTRLTVL.

The genes are TRBV7-9 and TRBJ2-1, with TRBD1 matching over 7 bases. Trimming took 3 bases from V and 6 from J; bases not matched to a gene: 8. Germline V gene lookup returns CDR1 SEHNR and CDR2 FQNEAQ (reference sequence). The CDR3 runs to 15 residues. The CDR3 region has the DNA TGTGCCAGCAGCTTCGAGGGGGCAAGGGGCAATGAGCAGTTCTTC. Its protein product is CASSFEGARGNEQFF. The complete variable domain, with remaining parts taken from reference TRBV7-9 and TRBJ2-1, reads DTGVSQNPRHKITKRGQNVTFRCDPISEHNRLYWYRQTLGQGPEFLTYFQNEAQLEKSRLLSDRFSAERPKGSFSTLEIQRTEQGDSAMYLCASSFEGARGNEQFFGPGTRLTVL.

This clonotype was seen only a few times. The chain carries TRBV29-1 and TRBJ1-1; D gene ambiguous. Trimming took off 3 bases at V and 0 bases at J, with 8 bases between the two ends. The length of the CDR3 is 13 residues. Germline V gene sequence: CDR1 SQVTM, CDR2 ANQGSEA. The CDR3: CSVDEAVNTEAFF. For the CDR3, the DNA is TGCAGCGTTGATGAGGCCGTGAACACTGAAGCTTTCTTT.

CDR3 loop: CASSLELQGLVSNQPQHF. The DNA of the CDR3 is TGTGCCAGCAGCTTAGAACTACAGGGTTTGGTCAGCAATCAGCCCCAGCATTTT. The J gene is TRBJ1-5, the V gene TRBV7-7; maybe TRBD1 (6 bases). In germline, CDR1 is SSHAT, CDR2 FNYEAQ (reference sequence). The CDR3 has 18 residues. Trimming took 1 base from V and 1 from J, leaving 17 bases between them. Looking up the rest from reference TRBV7-7 and TRBJ1-5 gives the full variable domain: GAGVSQSPRYKVTKRGQDVTLRCDPISSHATLYWYQQALGQGPEFLTYFNYEAQPDKSGLPSDRFSAERPEGSISTLTIQRTEQRDSAMYRCASSLELQGLVSNQPQHFGDGTRLSIL.

The chain links TRBV5-1 to TRBJ1-1, with 7 bases lining up with TRBD1. Germline V gene sequence: CDR1 SGHRS, CDR2 YFSETQ. The CDR3 has 15 residues. Trimming took 9 bases from V and 5 from J; bases not matched to a gene: 16. CDR3 loop: CATKRGGIEETEAFF. DNA of the CDR3: TGCGCCACCAAAAGAGGGGGCATCGAAGAGACTGAAGCTTTCTTT.

Concerning this clonotype itself: The limits of the CDR3 on the DNA are not certain, so only TCRdb's listed CDR3 is given. The V call is TRBV5-6, the J call TRBJ1-2. Germline V gene data show CDR1 as SGHDT and CDR2 as YYEEEE. The CDR3 totals 17 residues, both ends included. The CDR3 loop is CASTRRSYEQYFGGYTF.

This rearrangement joins TRBV14 to TRBJ1-1; D gene ambiguous. Between the trimmed V and J ends, which lost 3 bases and 1 base, there was a span of 12 bases. The CDR3 is 15 amino acids. CDR1 and CDR2 from the germline V gene are SGHDN and FVKESK. The CDR3 DNA sequence: TGTGCCAGCAGCCAGATAAACACATGGAACACTGAAGCTTTCTTT. Translated: CASSQINTWNTEAFF.

The chain carries TRBV7-9 and TRBJ1-5, with 7 bases matching TRBD1. The CDR3 runs 17 residues. The V and J ends lost 6 bases and 0 bases, in that order; junction bases with no gene match: 11. Germline V CDR1 and CDR2: SEHNR, FQNEAQ (reference sequence). In DNA, the CDR3 is TGTGCCAGCAGTTCGGACAGGTTCGGTAATAGCAATCAGCCCCAGCATTTT. It encodes CASSSDRFGNSNQPQHF.

Concerning this clonotype: At one end the junction does not follow the germline gene, possibly because of a read error. The DNA for the CDR3 is TGCACCAGCAGCTTGGCCACTGCTAACAATGAGCAGTTCTTC. It translates to CTSSLATANNEQFF. V and J are TRBV5-1 and TRBJ2-1; no firm D call. There are 14 residues in the CDR3. CDR1 and CDR2 from the germline V gene are SGHRS and YFSETQ.